This T cell receptor beta chain was sequenced during a study of shared clonotypes between healthy human individuals. Study observations and caveats: Naive subsets usually exceeded memory subsets in estimated richness.

A note on this clone: What it binds is not known.

Clones were sequenced by immunoSEQ multiplex PCR, and TCRdb holds only the in-frame ones, with some missing. The sample includes nearly 600,000 clones, around 95% of them seen just once. This CDR3 is 16 amino acids long. V was clipped by 5 bases and J by 0 bases, with 17 bases between them. Germline CDR1 reads SEHNR; CDR2 reads FQNEAQ (reference sequence). The naive CD8 population came from CD45RO-negative cells selected for CCR7, without terminally differentiated effector memory CD45RA+ cells. Sequencing input: naive CD8+ T cells sorted from blood. The sequence was obtained from a woman aged 25 to 39 in good health. The chain couples TRBV7-9 to TRBJ2-7; the D gene is possibly TRBD1 (6 bases). The CDR3 nucleotides are TGTGCCAGCAGCCCAACACAGGGCCGAGTCTCCTACGAGCAGTACTTC. This encodes CASSPTQGRVSYEQYF.